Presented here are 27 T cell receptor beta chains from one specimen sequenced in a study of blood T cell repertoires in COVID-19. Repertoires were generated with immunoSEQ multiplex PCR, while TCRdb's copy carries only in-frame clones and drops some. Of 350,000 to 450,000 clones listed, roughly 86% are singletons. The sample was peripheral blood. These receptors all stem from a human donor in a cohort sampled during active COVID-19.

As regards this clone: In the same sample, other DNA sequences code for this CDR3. CDR3 nucleotides: TGTGCCAGCAGCTTAGGACTAGCGGGAGGTACCGGGGAGCTGTTTTTT. Protein product: CASSLGLAGGTGELFF. The chain is built from TRBV7-3 and TRBJ2-2; 14 bases match TRBD2. This CDR3 comprises 16 residues. Germline trimming cut 2 bases from V and 5 bases from J; bases unmatched to any gene: 1. Germline V gene lookup returns CDR1 SGHTA and CDR2 FQGTGA.

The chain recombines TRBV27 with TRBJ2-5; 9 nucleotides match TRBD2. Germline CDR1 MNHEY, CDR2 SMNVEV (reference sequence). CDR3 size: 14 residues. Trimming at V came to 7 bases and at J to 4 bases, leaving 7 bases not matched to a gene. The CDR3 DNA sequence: TGTGCCAGCACCGGTAGCGGGAGAGGAGAGACCCAGTACTTC. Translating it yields CASTGSGRGETQYF.

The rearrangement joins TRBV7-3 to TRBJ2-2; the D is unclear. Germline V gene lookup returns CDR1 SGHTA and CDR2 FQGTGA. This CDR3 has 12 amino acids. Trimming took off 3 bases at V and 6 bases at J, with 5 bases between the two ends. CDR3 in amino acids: CASSFHSGELFF. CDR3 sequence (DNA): TGTGCCAGCAGCTTCCATTCCGGGGAGCTGTTTTTT.

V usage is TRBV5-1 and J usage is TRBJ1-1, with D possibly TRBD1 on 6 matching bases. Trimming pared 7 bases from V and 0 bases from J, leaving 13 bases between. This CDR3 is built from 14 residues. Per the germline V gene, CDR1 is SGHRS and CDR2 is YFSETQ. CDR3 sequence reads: CASGLGGLNTEAFF. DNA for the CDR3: TGCGCCAGCGGACTGGGGGGGCTGAACACTGAAGCTTTCTTT.

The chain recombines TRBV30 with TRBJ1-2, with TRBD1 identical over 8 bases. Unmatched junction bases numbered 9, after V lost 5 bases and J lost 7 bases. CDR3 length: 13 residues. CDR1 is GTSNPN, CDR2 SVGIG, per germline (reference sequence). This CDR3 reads CAWGTGGGRGYTF. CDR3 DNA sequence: TGTGCCTGGGGGACAGGTGGTGGTCGTGGCTACACCTTC.

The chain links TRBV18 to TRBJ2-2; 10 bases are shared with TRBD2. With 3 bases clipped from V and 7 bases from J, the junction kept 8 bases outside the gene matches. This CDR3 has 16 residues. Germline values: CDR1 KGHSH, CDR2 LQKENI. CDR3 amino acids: CASSPSSGRSGGELFF. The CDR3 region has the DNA TGTGCCAGCTCACCTTCTAGCGGGAGAAGTGGCGGGGAGCTGTTTTTT.

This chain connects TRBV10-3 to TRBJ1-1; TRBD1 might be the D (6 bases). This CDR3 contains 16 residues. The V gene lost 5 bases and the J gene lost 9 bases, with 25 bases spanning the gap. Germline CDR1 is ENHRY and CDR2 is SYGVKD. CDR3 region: CAISITGPSSSPKAFF. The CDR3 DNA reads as TGTGCCATCAGTATCACAGGGCCCTCTTCTTCGCCGAAAGCTTTCTTT.

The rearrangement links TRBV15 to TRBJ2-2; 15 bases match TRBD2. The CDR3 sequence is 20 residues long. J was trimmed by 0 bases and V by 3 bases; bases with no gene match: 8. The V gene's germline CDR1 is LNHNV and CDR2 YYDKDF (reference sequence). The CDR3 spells CATSSEPGLAGGANTGELFF. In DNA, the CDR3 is TGTGCCACCAGCAGCGAACCGGGACTAGCGGGAGGTGCGAACACCGGGGAGCTGTTTTTT. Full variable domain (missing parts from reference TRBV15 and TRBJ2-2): DAMVIQNPRYQVTQFGKPVTLSCSQTLNHNVMYWYQQKSSQAPKLLFHYYDKDFNNEADTPDNFQSRRPNTSFCFLDIRSPGLGDTAMYLCATSSEPGLAGGANTGELFFGEGSRLTVL.

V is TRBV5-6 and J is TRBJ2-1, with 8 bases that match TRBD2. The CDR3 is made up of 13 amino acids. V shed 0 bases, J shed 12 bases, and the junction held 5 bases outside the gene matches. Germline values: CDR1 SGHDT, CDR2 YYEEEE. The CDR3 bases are TGTGCCAGCAGCTTGGTTTGGCTAGCGGGGCAGTTCTTC. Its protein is CASSLVWLAGQFF. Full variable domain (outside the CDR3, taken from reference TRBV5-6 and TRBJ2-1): DAGVTQSPTHLIKTRGQQVTLRCSPKSGHDTVSWYQQALGQGPQFIFQYYEEEERQRGNFPDRFSGHQFPNYSSELNVNALLLGDSALYLCASSLVWLAGQFFGPGTRLTVL.

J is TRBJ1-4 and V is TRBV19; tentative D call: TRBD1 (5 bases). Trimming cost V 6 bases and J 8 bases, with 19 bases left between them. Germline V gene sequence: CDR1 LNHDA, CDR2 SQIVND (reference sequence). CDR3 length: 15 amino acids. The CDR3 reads CASSPSAQRGEKLFF. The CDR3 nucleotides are TGTGCCAGTAGCCCATCGGCCCAAAGGGGCGAAAAACTGTTTTTT.

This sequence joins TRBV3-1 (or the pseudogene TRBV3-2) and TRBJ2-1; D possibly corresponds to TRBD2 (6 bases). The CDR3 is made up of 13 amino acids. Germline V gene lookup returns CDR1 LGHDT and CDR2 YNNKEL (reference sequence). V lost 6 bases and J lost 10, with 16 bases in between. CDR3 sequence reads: CASSQWTNREQFF. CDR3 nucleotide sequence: TGTGCCAGCAGTCAATGGACTAACCGAGAGCAGTTCTTC.

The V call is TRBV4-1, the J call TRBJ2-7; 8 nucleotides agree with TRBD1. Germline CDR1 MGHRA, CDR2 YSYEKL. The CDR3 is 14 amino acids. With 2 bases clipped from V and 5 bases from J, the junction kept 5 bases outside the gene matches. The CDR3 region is CASSQPWDRHEQYF. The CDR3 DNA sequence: TGCGCCAGCAGCCAACCCTGGGACAGGCACGAGCAGTACTTC.

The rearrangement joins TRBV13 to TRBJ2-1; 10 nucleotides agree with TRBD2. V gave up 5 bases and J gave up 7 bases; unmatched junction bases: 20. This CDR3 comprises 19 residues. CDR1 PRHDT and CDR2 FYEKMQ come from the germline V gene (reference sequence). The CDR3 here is CASSVDTFWTSGQLNEQFF. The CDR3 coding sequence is TGTGCCAGCAGCGTAGACACTTTTTGGACTAGCGGCCAATTGAATGAGCAGTTCTTC.

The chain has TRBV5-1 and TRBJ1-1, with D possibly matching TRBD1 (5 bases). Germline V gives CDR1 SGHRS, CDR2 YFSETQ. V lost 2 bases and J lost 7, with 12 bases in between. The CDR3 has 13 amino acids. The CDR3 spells CASSFRPDNEAFF. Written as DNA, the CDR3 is TGCGCCAGCAGCTTTAGGCCGGACAATGAAGCTTTCTTT.

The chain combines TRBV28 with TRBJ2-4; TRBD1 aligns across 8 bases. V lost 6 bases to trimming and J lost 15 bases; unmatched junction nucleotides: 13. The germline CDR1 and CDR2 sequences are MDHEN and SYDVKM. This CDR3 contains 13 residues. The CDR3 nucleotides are TGTGCCAGCAGCACCCCATCGACAGGGGTCGGGTACTTC. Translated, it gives CASSTPSTGVGYF.

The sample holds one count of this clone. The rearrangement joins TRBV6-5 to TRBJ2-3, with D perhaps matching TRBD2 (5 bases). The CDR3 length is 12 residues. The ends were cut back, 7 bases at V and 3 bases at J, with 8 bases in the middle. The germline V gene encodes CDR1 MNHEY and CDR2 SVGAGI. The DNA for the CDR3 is TGTGCCAGCACCAGAGGGACAGATACGCAGTATTTT. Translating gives CASTRGTDTQYF.

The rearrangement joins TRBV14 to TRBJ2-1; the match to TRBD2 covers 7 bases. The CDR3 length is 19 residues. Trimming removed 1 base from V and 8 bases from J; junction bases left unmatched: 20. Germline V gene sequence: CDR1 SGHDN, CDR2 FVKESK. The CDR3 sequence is CASSQARFGGEAGRYEQFF. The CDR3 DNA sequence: TGTGCCAGCAGCCAAGCCCGCTTCGGAGGAGAAGCGGGGAGGTATGAGCAGTTCTTC.

DNA for the CDR3: TGCAGCGTTCGGACTAGCGATTCCGCCGGGGAGCTGTTTTTT. It specifies CSVRTSDSAGELFF. The rearrangement uses TRBV29-1 and TRBJ2-2, with 9 bases that match TRBD2. V lost 5 bases and J lost 6; bases outside the gene matches: 7. The CDR3 is 14 amino acids. The germline V gene has CDR1 SQVTM and CDR2 ANQGSEA.

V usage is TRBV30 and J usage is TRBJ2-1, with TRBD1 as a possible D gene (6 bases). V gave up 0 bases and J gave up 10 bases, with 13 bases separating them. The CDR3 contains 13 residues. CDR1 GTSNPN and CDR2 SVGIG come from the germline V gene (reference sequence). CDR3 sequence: CAWSVQGPLEQFF. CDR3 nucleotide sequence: TGTGCCTGGAGTGTACAGGGTCCTTTAGAGCAGTTCTTC. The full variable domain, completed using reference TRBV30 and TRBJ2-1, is SQTIHQWPATLVQPVGSPLSLECTVEGTSNPNLYWYRQAAGRGLQLLFYSVGIGQISSEVPQNLSASRPQDRQFILSSKKLLLSDSGFYLCAWSVQGPLEQFFGPGTRLTVL.

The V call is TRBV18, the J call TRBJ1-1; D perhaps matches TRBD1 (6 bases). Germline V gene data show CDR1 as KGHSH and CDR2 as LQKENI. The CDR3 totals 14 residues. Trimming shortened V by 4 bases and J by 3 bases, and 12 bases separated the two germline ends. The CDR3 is CASSQEQGDTEAFF. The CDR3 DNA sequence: TGTGCCAGCTCACAAGAACAGGGAGACACTGAAGCTTTCTTT.

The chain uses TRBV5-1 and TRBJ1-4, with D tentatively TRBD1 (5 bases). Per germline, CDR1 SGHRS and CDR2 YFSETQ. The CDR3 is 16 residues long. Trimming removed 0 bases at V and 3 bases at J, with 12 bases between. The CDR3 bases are TGCGCCAGCAGCTTGGTCACGGCAGGGCCTAATGAAAAACTGTTTTTT. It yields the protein CASSLVTAGPNEKLFF. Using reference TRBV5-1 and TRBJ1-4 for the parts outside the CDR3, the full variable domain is KAGVTQTPRYLIKTRGQQVTLSCSPISGHRSVSWYQQTPGQGLQFLFEYFSETQRNKGNFPGRFSGRQFSNSRSEMNVSTLELGDSALYLCASSLVTAGPNEKLFFGSGTQLSVL.

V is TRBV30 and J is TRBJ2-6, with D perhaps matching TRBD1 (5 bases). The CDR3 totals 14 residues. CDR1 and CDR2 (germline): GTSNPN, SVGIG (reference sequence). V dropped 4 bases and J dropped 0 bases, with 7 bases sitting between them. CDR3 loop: CAWTRDSGANVLTF. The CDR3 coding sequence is TGTGCCTGGACCAGGGACTCTGGGGCCAACGTCCTGACTTTC.

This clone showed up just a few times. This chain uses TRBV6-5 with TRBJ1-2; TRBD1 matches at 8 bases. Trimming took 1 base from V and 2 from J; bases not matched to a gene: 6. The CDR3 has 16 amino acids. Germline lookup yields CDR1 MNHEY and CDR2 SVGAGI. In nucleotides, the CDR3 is TGTGCCAGCAGTTACTACGCGGACAGGGACAACTATGGCTACACCTTC. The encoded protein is CASSYYADRDNYGYTF.

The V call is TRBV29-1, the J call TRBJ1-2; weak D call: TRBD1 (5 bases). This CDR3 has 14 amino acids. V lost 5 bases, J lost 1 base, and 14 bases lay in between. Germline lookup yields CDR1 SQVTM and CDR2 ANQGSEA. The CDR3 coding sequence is TGCAGCGTTCCCCATACCAGGGATAACTATGGCTACACCTTC. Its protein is CSVPHTRDNYGYTF. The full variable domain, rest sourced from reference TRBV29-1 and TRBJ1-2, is SAVISQKPSRDICQRGTSLTIQCQVDSQVTMMFWYRQQPGQSLTLIATANQGSEATYESGFVIDKFPISRPNLTFSTLTVSNMSPEDSSIYLCSVPHTRDNYGYTFGSGTRLTVV.

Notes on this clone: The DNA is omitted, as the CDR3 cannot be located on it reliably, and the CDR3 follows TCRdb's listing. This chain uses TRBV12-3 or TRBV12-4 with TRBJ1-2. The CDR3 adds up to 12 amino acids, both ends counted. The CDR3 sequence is CASSFGWGLGTF.

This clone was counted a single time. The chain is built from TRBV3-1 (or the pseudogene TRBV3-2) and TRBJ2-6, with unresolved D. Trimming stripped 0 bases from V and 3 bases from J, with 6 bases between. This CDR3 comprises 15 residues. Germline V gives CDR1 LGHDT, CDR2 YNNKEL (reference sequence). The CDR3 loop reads CASSQEWLGANVLTF. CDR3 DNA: TGTGCCAGCAGCCAAGAATGGCTTGGGGCCAACGTCCTGACTTTC.

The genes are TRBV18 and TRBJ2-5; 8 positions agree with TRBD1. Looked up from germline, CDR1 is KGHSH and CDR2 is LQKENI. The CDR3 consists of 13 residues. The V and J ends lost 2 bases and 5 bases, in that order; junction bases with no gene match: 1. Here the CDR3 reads CASSPNRGETQYF. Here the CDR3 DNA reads TGTGCCAGCTCACCAAACAGGGGGGAGACCCAGTACTTC.